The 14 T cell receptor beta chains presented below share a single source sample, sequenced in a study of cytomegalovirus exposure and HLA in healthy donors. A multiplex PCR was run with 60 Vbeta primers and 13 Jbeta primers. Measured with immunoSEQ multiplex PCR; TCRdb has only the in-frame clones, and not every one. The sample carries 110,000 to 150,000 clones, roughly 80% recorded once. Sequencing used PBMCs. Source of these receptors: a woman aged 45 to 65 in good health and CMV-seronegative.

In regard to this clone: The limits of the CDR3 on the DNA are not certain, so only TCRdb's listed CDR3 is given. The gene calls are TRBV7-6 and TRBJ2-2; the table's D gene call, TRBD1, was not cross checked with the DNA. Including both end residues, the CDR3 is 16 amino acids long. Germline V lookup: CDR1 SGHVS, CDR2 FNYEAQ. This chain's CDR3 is CASSFLWQGGTGELFF.

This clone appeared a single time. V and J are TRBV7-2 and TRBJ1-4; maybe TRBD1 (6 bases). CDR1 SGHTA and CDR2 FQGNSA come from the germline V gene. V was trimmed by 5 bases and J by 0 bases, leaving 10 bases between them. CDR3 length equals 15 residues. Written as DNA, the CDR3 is TGTGCCAGCAGCAAAACAGGGCCAACTAATGAAAAACTGTTTTTT. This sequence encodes CASSKTGPTNEKLFF.

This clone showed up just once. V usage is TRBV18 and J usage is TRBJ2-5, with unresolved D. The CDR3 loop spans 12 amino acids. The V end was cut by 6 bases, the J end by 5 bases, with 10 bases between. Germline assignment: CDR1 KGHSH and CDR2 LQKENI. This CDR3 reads CASSPPGETQYF. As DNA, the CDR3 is TGTGCCAGCTCCCCGCCGGGTGAGACCCAGTACTTC.

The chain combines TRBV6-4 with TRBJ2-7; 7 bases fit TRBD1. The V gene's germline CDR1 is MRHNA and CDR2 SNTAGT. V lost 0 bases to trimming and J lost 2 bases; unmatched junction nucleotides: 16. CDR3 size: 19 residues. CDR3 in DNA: TGTGCCAGCAGTGACTCTCGCCTAGGGGGCGCAGATCGGGCCTACGAGCAGTACTTC. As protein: CASSDSRLGGADRAYEQYF.

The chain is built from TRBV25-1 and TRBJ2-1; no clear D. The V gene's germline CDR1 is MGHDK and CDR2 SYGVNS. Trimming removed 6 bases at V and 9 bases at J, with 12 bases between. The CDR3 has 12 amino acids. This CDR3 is CASSLVAVEQFF. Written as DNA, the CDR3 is TGTGCCAGCAGCTTAGTAGCTGTTGAGCAGTTCTTC. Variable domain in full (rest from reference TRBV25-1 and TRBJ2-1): EADIYQTPRYLVIGTGKKITLECSQTMGHDKMYWYQQDPGMELHLIHYSYGVNSTEKGDLSSESTVSRIRTEHFPLTLESARPSHTSQYLCASSLVAVEQFFGPGTRLTVL.

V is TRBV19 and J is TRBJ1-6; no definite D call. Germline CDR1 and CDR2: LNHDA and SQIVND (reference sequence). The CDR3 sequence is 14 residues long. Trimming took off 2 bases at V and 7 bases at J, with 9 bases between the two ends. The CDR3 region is CASSISHRNSPLHF. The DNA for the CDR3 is TGTGCCAGTAGTATAAGCCACCGGAATTCACCCCTCCACTTT.

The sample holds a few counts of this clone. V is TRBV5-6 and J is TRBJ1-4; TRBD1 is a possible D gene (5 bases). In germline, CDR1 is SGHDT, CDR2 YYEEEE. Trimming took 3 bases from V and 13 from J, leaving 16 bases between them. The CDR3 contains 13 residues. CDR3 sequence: CASSWGGEGSLFF. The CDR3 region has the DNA TGTGCCAGCAGCTGGGGGGGAGAGGGTTCACTGTTTTTT.

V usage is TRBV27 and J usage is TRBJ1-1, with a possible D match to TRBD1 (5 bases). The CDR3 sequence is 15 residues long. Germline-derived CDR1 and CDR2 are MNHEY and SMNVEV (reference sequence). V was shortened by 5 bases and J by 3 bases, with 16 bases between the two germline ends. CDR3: CASSPLAGEHTEAFF. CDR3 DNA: TGTGCCAGCAGTCCCCTGGCGGGGGAGCACACTGAAGCTTTCTTT.

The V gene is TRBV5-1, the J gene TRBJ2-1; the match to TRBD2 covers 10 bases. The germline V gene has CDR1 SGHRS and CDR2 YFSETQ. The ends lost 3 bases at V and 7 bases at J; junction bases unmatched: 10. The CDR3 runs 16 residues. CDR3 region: CASSSLLAGGGNEQFF. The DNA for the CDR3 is TGCGCCAGCAGCTCGTTGTTAGCGGGGGGTGGAAATGAGCAGTTCTTC.

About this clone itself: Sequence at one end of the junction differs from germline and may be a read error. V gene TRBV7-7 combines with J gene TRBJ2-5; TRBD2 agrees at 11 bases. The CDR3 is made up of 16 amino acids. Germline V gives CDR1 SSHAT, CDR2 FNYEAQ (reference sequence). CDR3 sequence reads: CASSLSSGGAHETQYF. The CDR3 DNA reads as TGTGCTAGCAGCTTAAGTAGCGGGGGGGCACACGAGACCCAGTACTTC.

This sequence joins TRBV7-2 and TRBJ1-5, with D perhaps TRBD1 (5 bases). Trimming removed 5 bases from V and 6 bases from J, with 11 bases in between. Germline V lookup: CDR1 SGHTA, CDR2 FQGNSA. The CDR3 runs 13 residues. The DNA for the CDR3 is TGTGCCAGCAGCCCGACAGACGGTCAGCCCCAGCATTTT. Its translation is CASSPTDGQPQHF.

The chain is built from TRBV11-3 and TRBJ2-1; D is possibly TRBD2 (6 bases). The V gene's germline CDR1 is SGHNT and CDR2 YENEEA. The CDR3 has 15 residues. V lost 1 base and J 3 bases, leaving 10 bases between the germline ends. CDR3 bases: TGTGCCAGCAGCTTAGGGGGGGTAGGCTACAATGAGCAGTTCTTC. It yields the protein CASSLGGVGYNEQFF.

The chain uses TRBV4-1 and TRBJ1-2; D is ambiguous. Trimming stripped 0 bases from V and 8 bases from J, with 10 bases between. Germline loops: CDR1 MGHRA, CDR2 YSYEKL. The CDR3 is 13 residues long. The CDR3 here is CASSQEVRWGYTF. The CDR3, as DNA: TGCGCCAGCAGCCAAGAAGTCCGGTGGGGCTACACCTTC.

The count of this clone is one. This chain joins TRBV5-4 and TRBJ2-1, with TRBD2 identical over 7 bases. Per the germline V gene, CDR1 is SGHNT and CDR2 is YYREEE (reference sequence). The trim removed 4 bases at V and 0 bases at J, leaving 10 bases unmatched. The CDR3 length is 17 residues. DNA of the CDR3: TGTGCCAGCAGCCCACTGGACGGGGGGAGCTCCTACAATGAGCAGTTCTTC. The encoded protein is CASSPLDGGSSYNEQFF.